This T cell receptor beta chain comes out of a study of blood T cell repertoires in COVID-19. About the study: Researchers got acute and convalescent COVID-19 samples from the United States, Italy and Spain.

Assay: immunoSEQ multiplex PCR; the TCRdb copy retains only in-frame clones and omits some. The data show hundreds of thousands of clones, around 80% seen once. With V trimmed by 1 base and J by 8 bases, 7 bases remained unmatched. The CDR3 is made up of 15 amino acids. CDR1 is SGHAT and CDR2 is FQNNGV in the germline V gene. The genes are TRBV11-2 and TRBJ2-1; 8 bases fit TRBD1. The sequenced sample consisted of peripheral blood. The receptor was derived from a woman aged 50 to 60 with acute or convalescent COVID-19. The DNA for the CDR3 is TGTGCCAGCAGCTTAGCATTGGGGACAGGTTATGAGCAGTTCTTC. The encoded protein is CASSLALGTGYEQFF.